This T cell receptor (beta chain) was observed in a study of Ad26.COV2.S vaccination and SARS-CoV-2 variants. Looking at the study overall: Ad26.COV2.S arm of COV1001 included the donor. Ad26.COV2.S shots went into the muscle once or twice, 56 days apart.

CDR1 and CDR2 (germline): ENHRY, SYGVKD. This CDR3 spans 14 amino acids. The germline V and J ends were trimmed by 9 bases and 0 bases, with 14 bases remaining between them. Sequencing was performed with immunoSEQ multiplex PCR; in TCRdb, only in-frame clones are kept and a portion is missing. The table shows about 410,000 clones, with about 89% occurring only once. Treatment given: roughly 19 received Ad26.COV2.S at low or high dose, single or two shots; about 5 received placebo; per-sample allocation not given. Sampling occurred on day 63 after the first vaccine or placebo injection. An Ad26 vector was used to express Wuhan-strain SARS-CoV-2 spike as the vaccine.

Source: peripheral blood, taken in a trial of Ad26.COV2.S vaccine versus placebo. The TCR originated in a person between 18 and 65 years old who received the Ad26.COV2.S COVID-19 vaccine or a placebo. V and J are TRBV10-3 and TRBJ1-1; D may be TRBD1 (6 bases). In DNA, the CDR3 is TGTGCCATAGCATTTGGGGGGCTGAACACTGAAGCTTTCTTT. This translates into CAIAFGGLNTEAFF.